These 28 T cell receptor beta chains were sequenced from one sample in a study of blood T cell repertoires in COVID-19. Produced via immunoSEQ multiplex PCR; TCRdb's table is partial and in-frame only. The repertoire holds approximately 150,000 clones, with approximately 91% as singletons. The source material was peripheral blood. The receptor set was obtained from a man between 18 and 29 years old with COVID-19, enrolled during active disease.

V gene TRBV5-1 combines with J gene TRBJ2-7; 10 bases line up with TRBD1. V lost 4 bases and J lost 7; bases outside the gene matches: 17. This CDR3 contains 17 residues. Germline V gene data show CDR1 as SGHRS and CDR2 as YFSETQ. CDR3 sequence reads: CASSKRPTGGSIMEQYF. The CDR3 coding sequence is TGCGCCAGCAGCAAACGACCGACAGGGGGCTCGATTATGGAGCAGTACTTC.

In its sample, this clone was seen once. The chain is built from TRBV7-9 and TRBJ2-1; 8 bases are shared with TRBD1. In germline, CDR1 is SEHNR, CDR2 FQNEAQ (reference sequence). V gave up 2 bases and J gave up 7 bases; unmatched junction bases: 4. The CDR3 covers 14 residues. The DNA for the CDR3 is TGTGCCAGCAGCTTATCAGGGGGCAAGAATGAGCAGTTCTTC. It translates to CASSLSGGKNEQFF.

The gene calls are TRBV7-9 and TRBJ2-2; D may be TRBD2 (6 bases). In germline, CDR1 is SEHNR, CDR2 FQNEAQ (reference sequence). CDR3 length: 13 amino acids. V gave up 5 bases and J gave up 8 bases, with 12 bases separating them. CDR3 amino acids: CASSQKGGGELFF. CDR3 in DNA: TGTGCCAGCAGCCAGAAGGGAGGTGGGGAGCTGTTTTTT.

The CDR3 sequence: CASKLGVGELFF. CDR3 nucleotides: TGCGCCAGCAAACTCGGGGTCGGGGAGCTGTTTTTT. This chain connects TRBV10-2 to TRBJ2-2, with D maybe TRBD2 (5 bases). The germline V gene has CDR1 WSHSY and CDR2 SAAADI. Trimming took off 7 bases at V and 7 bases at J, with 10 bases between the two ends. There are 12 residues in the CDR3.

This chain's CDR3 is CASSGYRAGDNEQFF. The CDR3 DNA reads as TGTGCCAGCAGTGGTTACAGGGCAGGCGACAATGAGCAGTTCTTC. J is TRBJ2-1 and V is TRBV27, with a possible D match to TRBD1 (6 bases). The germline V gene has CDR1 MNHEY and CDR2 SMNVEV (reference sequence). This CDR3 comprises 15 residues. The V end lost 5 bases, the J end lost 5 bases, and 16 bases lay between the germline ends.

The V and J genes are TRBV9 and TRBJ2-7; D unclear. The CDR3 has 13 amino acids. Germline V gives CDR1 SGDLS, CDR2 YYNGEE. Trimming shortened V by 2 bases and J by 0 bases, and 6 bases separated the two germline ends. The CDR3 DNA sequence: TGTGCCAGCAGCGTTTGTATCTCCTACGAGCAGTACTTC. It is translated as CASSVCISYEQYF.

The chain recombines TRBV11-3 with TRBJ2-2; perhaps TRBD1 as D (6 bases). This CDR3 has 17 residues. Germline V lookup: CDR1 SGHNT, CDR2 YENEEA. V lost 5 bases and J 5 bases, leaving 21 bases between the germline ends. The CDR3 protein is CASSPAPGHPRTGELFF. The CDR3 bases are TGTGCCAGCAGCCCCGCCCCGGGACACCCGAGAACCGGGGAGCTGTTTTTT. Based on the CDR3 plus reference TRBV11-3 and TRBJ2-2, the full variable domain is EAGVVQSPRYKIIEKKQPVAFWCNPISGHNTLYWYLQNLGQGPELLIRYENEEAVDDSQLPKDRFSAERLKGVDSTLKIQPAELGDSAVYLCASSPAPGHPRTGELFFGEGSRLTVL.

This rearrangement joins TRBV6-2 or TRBV6-3 to TRBJ2-7; TRBD1 aligns across 9 bases. The CDR3 spans 15 residues. Losses at the gene ends were 0 bases for V and 0 bases for J; bases not matched to a gene: 0. The germline V gene has CDR1 MNHEY and CDR2 SVGEGT. DNA of the CDR3: TGTGCCAGCAGTTACTCGGGACAGGGCTCCTACGAGCAGTACTTC. Residues: CASSYSGQGSYEQYF.

This chain uses TRBV19 with TRBJ1-5; D is unresolved. V lost 8 bases and J 3 bases, leaving 8 bases between the germline ends. The CDR3 spans 12 residues. Germline values: CDR1 LNHDA, CDR2 SQIVND (reference sequence). Here the CDR3 DNA reads TGTGCCAGTCGACGGGTCAATCAGCCCCAGCATTTT. Its protein product is CASRRVNQPQHF.

V usage is TRBV7-8 and J usage is TRBJ1-1; D is perhaps TRBD1 (5 bases). Germline CDR1 reads SGHVS; CDR2 reads FQNEAQ. The V end was cut by 5 bases, the J end by 4 bases, with 17 bases between. The CDR3 totals 15 residues. As DNA, the CDR3 is TGTGCCAGCAGCCCAAGAGGCGGGGCAGGCACTGAAGCTTTCTTT. This codes for CASSPRGGAGTEAFF. Together with reference TRBV7-8 and TRBJ1-1, the CDR3 gives the full variable domain: GAGVSQSPRYKVAKRGQDVALRCDPISGHVSLFWYQQALGQGPEFLTYFQNEAQLDKSGLPSDRFFAERPEGSVSTLKIQRTQQEDSAVYLCASSPRGGAGTEAFFGQGTRLTVV.

The chain links TRBV15 to TRBJ1-1; D may be TRBD1 (6 bases). Deletions cut 0 bases from V and 1 base from J, with 9 bases between. CDR3 size: 15 residues. From germline, CDR1 is LNHNV and CDR2 YYDKDF (reference sequence). The CDR3 sequence is CATSRDLQGNTEAFF. CDR3 in DNA: TGTGCCACCAGCAGAGATCTACAGGGGAACACTGAAGCTTTCTTT.

The J gene is TRBJ2-7, the V gene TRBV2; TRBD1 agrees at 7 bases. The CDR3 sequence is 18 residues long. The J segment lost 1 base and the V segment lost 2 bases, leaving 14 bases of the junction unmatched. Germline V gene data show CDR1 as SNHLY and CDR2 as FYNNEI. CDR3 loop: CASSEKGQSTLRSYEQYF. DNA of the CDR3: TGTGCCAGCAGTGAAAAGGGACAGTCCACTCTGAGATCCTACGAGCAGTACTTC.

The CDR3 DNA follows: TGCGCCAGCCTACAGGGCTACGAGCAGTACTTC. Translated, it gives CASLQGYEQYF. The chain recombines TRBV5-1 with TRBJ2-7, with D possibly TRBD1 on 6 matching bases. CDR3 size: 11 residues. Germline lookup yields CDR1 SGHRS and CDR2 YFSETQ. V was cut by 7 bases and J by 3 bases, with 8 bases left in between.

The V gene is TRBV5-1, the J gene TRBJ1-1; 7 bases match TRBD1. V shed 1 base and J 2 bases; nucleotides not matched to a gene: 2. Germline V gene sequence: CDR1 SGHRS, CDR2 YFSETQ. The CDR3 is made up of 14 amino acids. The DNA for the CDR3 is TGCGCCAGCAGCTTGTGGGACAGTAACACTGAAGCTTTCTTT. Protein: CASSLWDSNTEAFF.

J is TRBJ2-1 and V is TRBV10-1, with 10 bases fitting TRBD2. CDR3 size: 16 residues. J gave up 7 bases and V 2 bases, and 8 bases lay outside the gene matches. Germline V gene sequence: CDR1 WNHNN, CDR2 SYGVQD (reference sequence). In nucleotides, the CDR3 is TGCGCCAGCAGTGAGGGCTATAGCGGGAGGAAAAATGAGCAGTTCTTC. It codes for CASSEGYSGRKNEQFF.

This clone was recorded once. The CDR3 region has the DNA TGTGCCAGCACCCCTTGGGGGGAGGGCCGCTACGAGCAGTACTTC. This codes for CASTPWGEGRYEQYF. The genes are TRBV6-2 or TRBV6-3 and TRBJ2-7, with 7 bases that match TRBD2. Trimming took 7 bases from V and 3 from J; bases not matched to a gene: 12. The CDR3 is 15 amino acids. Germline CDR1 reads MNHEY; CDR2 reads SVGEGT.

The rearrangement links TRBV4-3 to TRBJ2-7; 10 nucleotides agree with TRBD2. The J segment lost 2 bases and the V segment lost 5 bases, leaving 3 bases of the junction unmatched. The CDR3 runs 14 residues. The germline V gene has CDR1 LGHNA and CDR2 YSLEER. The CDR3 loop is CASSYSGRAYEQYF. CDR3 coding DNA: TGCGCCAGCAGCTACAGCGGGAGGGCCTACGAGCAGTACTTC.

The V gene is TRBV5-5, the J gene TRBJ2-7; no reliable D call. Germline-derived CDR1 and CDR2 are SGHKS and YYEKEE (reference sequence). V lost 7 bases and J 0 bases, leaving 14 bases between the germline ends. The CDR3 extends over 14 amino acids. In nucleotides, the CDR3 is TGTGCCAGCGCCTGGGCAGCAGGCTCCTACGAGCAGTACTTC. It codes for CASAWAAGSYEQYF.

The chain recombines TRBV19 with TRBJ2-1, with 7 bases lining up with TRBD1. Germline values: CDR1 LNHDA, CDR2 SQIVND (reference sequence). The CDR3 has 16 residues. Germline trimming cut 5 bases from V and 0 bases from J; bases unmatched to any gene: 7. CDR3 sequence reads: CASSATGSYSYNEQFF. CDR3 bases: TGTGCCAGTAGTGCGACAGGGTCGTACTCCTACAATGAGCAGTTCTTC.

The sample holds one count of this clone. The chain carries TRBV7-6 and TRBJ2-1; D possibly corresponds to TRBD2 (6 bases). The CDR3 totals 16 residues. Germline V CDR1 and CDR2: SGHVS, FNYEAQ. V gave up 5 bases and J gave up 2 bases, with 16 bases separating them. Written as DNA, the CDR3 is TGTGCCAGCAGCCAAATAGCGGTTACTACCTACAATGAGCAGTTCTTC. It translates to CASSQIAVTTYNEQFF. Full variable domain (rest looked up from reference TRBV7-6 and TRBJ2-1): GAGVSQSPRYKVTKRGQDVALRCDPISGHVSLYWYRQALGQGPEFLTYFNYEAQQDKSGLPNDRFSAERPEGSISTLTIQRTEQRDSAMYRCASSQIAVTTYNEQFFGPGTRLTVL.

The chain uses TRBV29-1 and TRBJ1-6, with 10 nucleotides matching TRBD1. This CDR3 spans 14 amino acids. Germline CDR1 is SQVTM and CDR2 is ANQGSEA. V shed 6 bases and J 7 bases; nucleotides not matched to a gene: 6. DNA for the CDR3: TGCAGCGTACGGGACAGGGGTGAGAATTCACCCCTCCACTTT. Translation gives CSVRDRGENSPLHF.

This sequence joins TRBV7-9 and TRBJ1-2; 11 bases line up with TRBD1. CDR3 size: 16 residues. The trim removed 6 bases at V and 4 bases at J, leaving 10 bases unmatched. Germline CDR1 is SEHNR and CDR2 is FQNEAQ (reference sequence). CDR3 residues: CASRPSRGQGVYGYTF. The CDR3, as DNA: TGTGCCAGCAGACCGAGCCGGGGACAGGGGGTCTATGGCTACACCTTC.

The gene calls are TRBV7-2 and TRBJ1-2; D is possibly TRBD1 (5 bases). This CDR3 comprises 12 residues. Trimming cost V 1 base and J 10 bases, with 10 bases left between them. The germline CDR1 and CDR2 sequences are SGHTA and FQGNSA. DNA of the CDR3: TGTGCCAGCAGCTTAGTGCGGGGCCCCTACACCTTC. This codes for CASSLVRGPYTF.

The chain employs TRBV29-1 and TRBJ2-3, with TRBD2 matching over 7 bases. CDR1 SQVTM and CDR2 ANQGSEA come from the germline V gene. The CDR3 contains 13 residues. V dropped 6 bases and J dropped 2; count of bases not matched to a gene: 5. The CDR3 sequence: CSVGLEFTDTQYF. In DNA, the CDR3 is TGCAGCGTAGGACTAGAGTTCACAGATACGCAGTATTTT.

The chain recombines TRBV6-2 or TRBV6-3 with TRBJ2-2; possible D gene TRBD2, 5 bases. Trimming removed 5 bases at V and 4 bases at J, with 14 bases between. The germline gives CDR1 MNHEY, CDR2 SVGEGT. There are 15 residues in the CDR3. CDR3 amino acids: CASSVLRASTGELFF. The CDR3 bases are TGTGCCAGCAGTGTTCTGAGGGCCAGCACCGGGGAGCTGTTTTTT.

Only one count was recorded for this clone. The V call is TRBV5-4, the J call TRBJ1-2; D unresolved. The CDR3 spans 14 residues. Germline V CDR1 and CDR2: SGHNT, YYREEE (reference sequence). V was trimmed by 1 base and J by 4 bases, leaving 11 bases between them. The DNA of the CDR3 is TGTGCCAGCAGCTTGTCAGGATATGGCTATGGCTACACCTTC. Translation: CASSLSGYGYGYTF. The full variable domain, with the rest looked up from reference TRBV5-4 and TRBJ1-2, is ETGVTQSPTHLIKTRGQQVTLRCSSQSGHNTVSWYQQALGQGPQFIFQYYREEENGRGNFPPRFSGLQFPNYSSELNVNALELDDSALYLCASSLSGYGYGYTFGSGTRLTVV.

This chain joins TRBV7-2 and TRBJ2-7; 8 bases line up with TRBD2. Looked up from germline, CDR1 is SGHTA and CDR2 is FQGNSA. Trimming removed 1 base from V and 1 base from J; junction bases left unmatched: 6. CDR3 length: 16 amino acids. The CDR3 DNA sequence: TGTGCCAGCAGCTTAGTCCTAGCGGGTATATCCTACGAGCAGTACTTC. Its protein product is CASSLVLAGISYEQYF.

This clone has only one observation. The chain has TRBV7-9 and TRBJ2-1; D possibly corresponds to TRBD2 (6 bases). V gave up 7 bases and J gave up 7 bases, with 29 bases separating them. The CDR3 is 18 amino acids. The germline CDR1 and CDR2 sequences are SEHNR and FQNEAQ (reference sequence). The CDR3, as DNA: TGTGCCAGCATTTCGAGCCGAGTGCGGGACCCCTCTCGGAATGAGCAGTTCTTC. This translates into CASISSRVRDPSRNEQFF.